Listed here are 13 T cell receptor beta chains from one sample, sequenced in a study of early T cells in non-severe SARS-CoV-2 infection. MiXCR, applied by TCRdb to the 5' RACE reads, yields one record per CDR3 protein. This sample has roughly 16,000 distinct CDR3 sequences; less than 6.5% occur once, and the top ten carry less than 8%. The source was whole blood, collected at baseline. All receptors derive from an adult who was a healthcare worker with PCR-confirmed SARS-CoV-2 infection or an uninfected control (not recorded which).

This clonotype was recorded at least ten times. The V gene is TRBV5-1, the J gene TRBJ2-3, with D tentatively TRBD1 (5 bases). Trimming pared 8 bases from V and 2 bases from J, leaving 15 bases between. Germline V gives CDR1 SGHRS, CDR2 YFSETQ. The CDR3 covers 14 residues. The CDR3 DNA sequence: TGCGCCAGTTGCGCCAGGGCGGACACAGATACGCAGTATTTT. This gives the protein CASCARADTDTQYF.

This clonotype has at least ten counts. This sequence joins TRBV3-1 and TRBJ2-2; tentatively, D is TRBD1 (5 bases). V was trimmed by 0 bases and J by 3 bases, leaving 17 bases between them. The CDR3 totals 18 residues. Germline V gives CDR1 LGHDT, CDR2 YNNKEL (reference sequence). The CDR3 nucleotides are TGTGCCAGCAGCCAAGATACGGGCTCTAGGGGTTACACCGGGGAGCTGTTTTTT. Protein product: CASSQDTGSRGYTGELFF.

This clonotype occurred a few times. The V gene is TRBV20-1, the J gene TRBJ1-2, with D unresolved. CDR3 length equals 14 residues. V shed 8 bases and J shed 5 bases, with 21 bases lying between them. Germline V CDR1 and CDR2: DFQATT, SNEGSKA (reference sequence). CDR3 loop: CSTGEEYIGYGYTF. The DNA for the CDR3 is TGCAGTACCGGGGAGGAGTATATTGGGTATGGCTACACCTTC.

This clonotype was counted many times. The chain links TRBV29-1 to TRBJ2-7; weak D call: TRBD1 (5 bases). Trimming cost V 4 bases and J 6 bases, with 13 bases left between them. The CDR3 totals 12 residues. Germline CDR1 is SQVTM and CDR2 is ANQGSEA. In DNA, the CDR3 is TGCAGCGTTGGTCCAGGGAACATCGAGCAGTACTTC. Protein: CSVGPGNIEQYF.

This clonotype was counted at least ten times. The genes are TRBV20-1 and TRBJ1-2; possible D gene TRBD1, 6 bases. Per germline, CDR1 DFQATT and CDR2 SNEGSKA (reference sequence). Trimming cost V 4 bases and J 5 bases, with 17 bases left between them. This CDR3 spans 14 amino acids. CDR3 in DNA: TGCAGTGCTACCCCCAGGGGATATCTATATGGCTACACCTTC. Encoded protein: CSATPRGYLYGYTF.

At least ten counts were recorded for this clonotype. The chain employs TRBV11-3 and TRBJ2-1; the D gene could be TRBD1 or TRBD2 (6 bases each). This CDR3 spans 15 amino acids. Trimming shortened V by 1 base and J by 4 bases, and 11 bases separated the two germline ends. Germline CDR1 and CDR2: SGHNT and YENEEA. The CDR3 DNA follows: TGTGCCAGCAGCTTAGGAGGGGGGCAGTACAATGAGCAGTTCTTC. It encodes CASSLGGGQYNEQFF.

The chain combines TRBV9 with TRBJ1-1; 8 nucleotides match TRBD1. In germline, CDR1 is SGDLS, CDR2 YYNGEE. V shed 3 bases and J 1 base; nucleotides not matched to a gene: 11. This CDR3 comprises 17 residues. The CDR3 DNA reads as TGTGCCAGCAGCGCGATATCAGGGGGCGCTGGGAACACTGAAGCTTTCTTT. This encodes CASSAISGGAGNTEAFF.

The chain couples TRBV7-2 to TRBJ2-1; 7 bases match TRBD2. Germline-derived CDR1 and CDR2 are SGHTA and FQGNSA. V lost 2 bases and J lost 7; bases outside the gene matches: 8. The CDR3 length is 15 residues. CDR3 sequence (DNA): TGTGCCAGCAGCTTATCACCCCGGGGAGGGAATGAGCAGTTCTTC. This gives the protein CASSLSPRGGNEQFF. Together with reference TRBV7-2 and TRBJ2-1, the CDR3 gives the full variable domain: GAGVSQSPSNKVTEKGKDVELRCDPISGHTALYWYRQSLGQGLEFLIYFQGNSAPDKSGLPSDRFSAERTGGSVSTLTIQRTQQEDSAVYLCASSLSPRGGNEQFFGPGTRLTVL.

This clonotype has a count of ten or more. The chain employs TRBV12-3 or TRBV12-4 and TRBJ1-2, with D hard to call. This CDR3 comprises 14 residues. The V end lost 3 bases, the J end lost 8 bases, and 16 bases lay between the germline ends. This CDR3 reads CASSFWPRTFGYTF. CDR3 nucleotide sequence: TGTGCCAGCAGTTTTTGGCCTAGGACGTTCGGCTACACCTTC.

This clonotype was detected many times. The gene calls are TRBV30 and TRBJ1-1; possible D gene TRBD1, 5 bases. Trimming took 4 bases from V and 1 from J, leaving 13 bases between them. The germline V gene has CDR1 GTSNPN and CDR2 SVGIG (reference sequence). The CDR3 loop spans 14 amino acids. CDR3 loop: CAWNYLGGNTEAFF. In DNA, the CDR3 is TGTGCCTGGAATTACCTTGGGGGGAACACTGAAGCTTTCTTT.

This clonotype was counted many times. The chain is built from TRBV11-2 and TRBJ2-1; 8 bases agree with TRBD2. The J segment lost 8 bases and the V segment lost 11 bases, leaving 11 bases of the junction unmatched. The germline gives CDR1 SGHAT, CDR2 FQNNGV. The CDR3 has 13 amino acids. Here the CDR3 reads CAGAAGAPDEQFF. CDR3 bases: TGTGCCGGGGCAGCGGGGGCCCCCGATGAGCAGTTCTTC.

Here the CDR3 DNA reads TGTGCCAGCAGCCGTCTGCAGGACATGAAAAACATTCAGTACTTC. This gives the protein CASSRLQDMKNIQYF. V gene TRBV7-2 combines with J gene TRBJ2-4; possibly TRBD1 for D (5 bases). From germline, CDR1 is SGHTA and CDR2 FQGNSA. Trimming removed 5 bases at V and 4 bases at J, with 15 bases between. The CDR3 is 15 residues long.

In this sample, this clonotype turned up many times. CDR3 in DNA: TGCAGTGCTCTGGGGGAGCGTAATGAAAAACTGTTTTTT. Amino acid sequence: CSALGERNEKLFF. The V gene is TRBV20-1, the J gene TRBJ1-4, with TRBD1 as a possible D gene (5 bases). Germline CDR1 DFQATT, CDR2 SNEGSKA (reference sequence). Between the trimmed V and J ends, which lost 5 bases and 4 bases, there was a span of 11 bases. This CDR3 spans 13 amino acids.